This T cell receptor beta chain is drawn from a study of control samples from healthy donors and cancer patients (dated by TCRdb to about 2020). Regarding this clone: This clone's antigen is unknown. No per-base quality is available; no much larger clone lies one base away.

Libraries were made using the immunoSEQ multiplex PCR assay. Not all clones reach the TCRdb copy of this immuneACCESS table, which keeps in-frame sequences only. Checked studies attribute under half of the gap to unresolved V genes and leave the rest unexplained. Recorded for this sample are fewer than 60,000 clones; 95% of them occurred a single time. The ten largest clones take up approximately 2.4% of the sample. This TCR derives from a man aged 30-40 years in good health. Sequencing used blood.

The CDR3 region has the sequence CASSQVMGSNNEQFF. The base sequence is TGTGCCAGCAGCCAAGTAATGGGTTCAAACAATGAGCAGTTCTTC. Here the chain combines TRBV14 and TRBJ2-1, with the D gene uncertain. Including cysteine and phenylalanine, the CDR3 has 15 amino acids. Of the read, only the CDR3 DNA is kept; its 45 bases are in frame from base 1. V is cut by 1 base and J by 5 bases, and the space between the germline ends is 12 bases. CDR1 and CDR2, per the germline V gene, are SGHDN and FVKESK.